Listed below are T cell receptor beta chains from one sample, sequenced in a study of identical twins. TCRdb called the 5' RACE reads again in MiXCR, with one record for every CDR3 protein. This sample carries more than 350,000 distinct CDR3 sequences, around 9.7% of them seen once, and the ten largest clones take approximately 9.3%. The sequencing sample was made of naive T cells sorted from blood. Source of these receptors: a woman aged 45-59 years in good health. Each CDR3 is given with its conserved first and last residue. Fields, in order: clone size, V gene, J gene, CDR3 length, D gene, CDR3 DNA, CDR3 protein. D genes are given only for firm matches. Not every row has a clone size; where given, it reads once, few, many or a size class.

clone_size: few; v_call: TRBV29-1; j_call: TRBJ2-1; cdr3_length: 13; d_call: -; cdr3_nt: -; cdr3_aa: CSVGVGSQGGVFF
clone_size: many; v_call: TRBV27; j_call: TRBJ2-5; cdr3_length: 16; d_call: -; cdr3_nt: TGTGCCAGCAGTTTAACGGCGGAGGTATCCCCAGAGACCCAGTACTTC; cdr3_aa: CASSLTAEVSPETQYF
clone_size: many; v_call: TRBV7-3; j_call: TRBJ2-3; cdr3_length: 19; d_call: TRBD2; cdr3_nt: TGTGCCAGCAGGATAAGGGGCGGGAGGAATCCCCCACGCACAGATACGCAGTATTTT; cdr3_aa: CASRIRGGRNPPRTDTQYF
clone_size: few; v_call: TRBV6-2/TRBV6-3; j_call: TRBJ2-5; cdr3_length: 13; d_call: TRBD2; cdr3_nt: TGTGCCAGCAAAGGAGCGGGAGGGGAGACCCAGTACTTC; cdr3_aa: CASKGAGGETQYF
clone_size: many; v_call: TRBV20-1; j_call: TRBJ1-3; cdr3_length: 13; d_call: -; cdr3_nt: TGCAGTGCTGTTGGGGAGTTGGGAAACACCATATATTTT; cdr3_aa: CSAVGELGNTIYF
clone_size: many; v_call: TRBV12-3/TRBV12-4; j_call: TRBJ2-1; cdr3_length: 15; d_call: -; cdr3_nt: TGTGCCAGCAGCAACATAGCCAGCTCCTACAATGAGCAGTTCTTC; cdr3_aa: CASSNIASSYNEQFF
clone_size: many; v_call: TRBV12-3/TRBV12-4; j_call: TRBJ2-3; cdr3_length: 15; d_call: TRBD2; cdr3_nt: TGTGCCACCCGGGGGGGGCCTGTAGGCACAGATACGCAGTATTTT; cdr3_aa: CATRGGPVGTDTQYF
clone_size: -; v_call: TRBV6-5; j_call: TRBJ1-2; cdr3_length: 13; d_call: TRBD1; cdr3_nt: TGTGCCAGCACCCCGGGACAGCCCTACGGCTACACCTTC; cdr3_aa: CASTPGQPYGYTF
clone_size: many; v_call: TRBV7-9; j_call: TRBJ2-3; cdr3_length: 17; d_call: TRBD2; cdr3_nt: TGTGCCAGCAGCTATCCCGGGACTAGCGGCTGGGAGAGTACGCAGTATTTT; cdr3_aa: CASSYPGTSGWESTQYF
clone_size: -; v_call: TRBV19; j_call: TRBJ2-1; cdr3_length: 15; d_call: TRBD2; cdr3_nt: TGTGCCAGTAGTACGGGACTAGCGGTCTACAATGAGCAGTTCTTC; cdr3_aa: CASSTGLAVYNEQFF
clone_size: -; v_call: TRBV29-1; j_call: TRBJ1-1; cdr3_length: 13; d_call: -; cdr3_nt: TGCAGCGTTGAGAGGGGATGGGACACTGAAGCTTTCTTT; cdr3_aa: CSVERGWDTEAFF
clone_size: -; v_call: TRBV11-3; j_call: TRBJ1-1; cdr3_length: 14; d_call: -; cdr3_nt: TGTGCCAGCAGCCTTAACAGGGTTGGGGCTGAAGCTTTCTTT; cdr3_aa: CASSLNRVGAEAFF
clone_size: few; v_call: TRBV5-6; j_call: TRBJ2-7; cdr3_length: 13; d_call: -; cdr3_nt: TGTGCCAGCAGCCCGTGGACTAACGTCGAGCAGTACTTC; cdr3_aa: CASSPWTNVEQYF
clone_size: many; v_call: TRBV20-1; j_call: TRBJ1-4; cdr3_length: 10; d_call: -; cdr3_nt: TGCAGCACGGGGGGTGAAAAACTGTTTTTT; cdr3_aa: CSTGGEKLFF
clone_size: -; v_call: TRBV6-5; j_call: TRBJ2-5; cdr3_length: 15; d_call: -; cdr3_nt: TGTGCCAGCACTAGGTCTGGACTTTCCGGAGAGACCCAGTACTTC; cdr3_aa: CASTRSGLSGETQYF
clone_size: -; v_call: TRBV7-6; j_call: TRBJ2-1; cdr3_length: 15; d_call: -; cdr3_nt: TGTGCCAGCAGCTTCGGGGAGTTCGCCTACAATGAGCAGTTCTTC; cdr3_aa: CASSFGEFAYNEQFF
clone_size: few; v_call: TRBV7-9; j_call: TRBJ1-1; cdr3_length: 14; d_call: -; cdr3_nt: TGTGCCAGCAGCTTAGTAAACAGCGCGTCTGAAGCTTTCTTT; cdr3_aa: CASSLVNSASEAFF
clone_size: many; v_call: TRBV7-9; j_call: TRBJ2-3; cdr3_length: 14; d_call: -; cdr3_nt: TGTGCCAGCAGTCCTTACACTCGCACAGATACGCAGTATTTT; cdr3_aa: CASSPYTRTDTQYF
clone_size: many; v_call: TRBV29-1; j_call: TRBJ2-3; cdr3_length: 10; d_call: -; cdr3_nt: TGCAGCGTGGGGGAGGATACGCAGTATTTT; cdr3_aa: CSVGEDTQYF
clone_size: many; v_call: TRBV6-1; j_call: TRBJ1-2; cdr3_length: 16; d_call: -; cdr3_nt: TGTGCCAGCAGTGAAGCGATGGGCAGGGTGACCTATGGCTACACCTTC; cdr3_aa: CASSEAMGRVTYGYTF
clone_size: many; v_call: TRBV12-3/TRBV12-4; j_call: TRBJ2-5; cdr3_length: 14; d_call: -; cdr3_nt: TGTGCCAGCAGTTTAGCTGGGGTGGAGGAGACCCAGTACTTC; cdr3_aa: CASSLAGVEETQYF
clone_size: -; v_call: TRBV11-2; j_call: TRBJ2-5; cdr3_length: 20; d_call: TRBD2; cdr3_nt: TGTGCCAGCAGCTTAGATCCCCATAACTCGACTAGCGGGAGGGAAGAGACCCAGTACTTC; cdr3_aa: CASSLDPHNSTSGREETQYF
clone_size: -; v_call: TRBV6-5; j_call: TRBJ1-1; cdr3_length: 15; d_call: -; cdr3_nt: TGTGCCAGCAGTTTTCTCGGGACGGGAGGGACTGAAGCTTTCTTT; cdr3_aa: CASSFLGTGGTEAFF
clone_size: -; v_call: TRBV29-1; j_call: TRBJ2-3; cdr3_length: 13; d_call: -; cdr3_nt: TGCAGCGTTGAACCACCCCACACAGATACGCAGTATTTT; cdr3_aa: CSVEPPHTDTQYF
clone_size: -; v_call: TRBV5-1; j_call: TRBJ2-1; cdr3_length: 16; d_call: -; cdr3_nt: TGCGCCAGCAGCTCCGTAGTTCAGAGCTCCTACAATGAGCAGTTCTTC; cdr3_aa: CASSSVVQSSYNEQFF
clone_size: few; v_call: TRBV29-1; j_call: TRBJ2-6; cdr3_length: 14; d_call: TRBD2; cdr3_nt: TGCAGCGTATTCGGGGGGTCCGGGGCCAACGTCCTGACTTTC; cdr3_aa: CSVFGGSGANVLTF
clone_size: few; v_call: TRBV6-5; j_call: TRBJ2-1; cdr3_length: 15; d_call: -; cdr3_nt: TGTGCCAGCAGTTACGGAGGGGGGAGTGGCAATGAGCAGTTCTTC; cdr3_aa: CASSYGGGSGNEQFF
clone_size: few; v_call: TRBV3-1; j_call: TRBJ2-7; cdr3_length: 15; d_call: TRBD1; cdr3_nt: TGTGCCAGCAGCCAAGATGGGACAGGGATTTACGAGCAGTACTTC; cdr3_aa: CASSQDGTGIYEQYF
clone_size: few; v_call: TRBV9; j_call: TRBJ1-5; cdr3_length: 13; d_call: -; cdr3_nt: TGTGCCAGCAGCGTAGGTGCTGATCAGCCCCAGCATTTT; cdr3_aa: CASSVGADQPQHF
clone_size: -; v_call: TRBV4-1; j_call: TRBJ2-4; cdr3_length: 14; d_call: -; cdr3_nt: TGCGCCAGCGGCGCCGCGCTAGCCAAAAACATTCAGTACTTC; cdr3_aa: CASGAALAKNIQYF
clone_size: -; v_call: TRBV19; j_call: TRBJ2-1; cdr3_length: 15; d_call: TRBD2; cdr3_nt: TGTGCCAGTAGTCGTTCACTAGCGGGGTACAATGAGCAGTTCTTC; cdr3_aa: CASSRSLAGYNEQFF
clone_size: few; v_call: TRBV29-1; j_call: TRBJ2-2; cdr3_length: 12; d_call: -; cdr3_nt: TGCAGCGTTGGACTAGTCACCGGGGAGCTGTTTTTT; cdr3_aa: CSVGLVTGELFF
clone_size: many; v_call: TRBV6-5; j_call: TRBJ2-7; cdr3_length: 17; d_call: -; cdr3_nt: TGTGCCAGCAGTTCGGCCGATACCGCGGTGGTCTTCTACGAGCAGTACTTC; cdr3_aa: CASSSADTAVVFYEQYF
clone_size: few; v_call: TRBV4-1; j_call: TRBJ2-3; cdr3_length: 17; d_call: TRBD2; cdr3_nt: TGCGCCAGCAGCCAGCCTCTAGCGGGGGGGGACCAAGATACGCAGTATTTT; cdr3_aa: CASSQPLAGGDQDTQYF
clone_size: -; v_call: TRBV5-5; j_call: TRBJ2-1; cdr3_length: 15; d_call: -; cdr3_nt: TGTGCCAGCAGCTCATCCGACAGCCACTTCAATGAGCAGTTCTTC; cdr3_aa: CASSSSDSHFNEQFF
clone_size: -; v_call: TRBV7-3; j_call: TRBJ2-5; cdr3_length: 15; d_call: -; cdr3_nt: TGTGCCAGCAGCTTAACCCCTTCCGTGTGGGAGACCCAGTACTTC; cdr3_aa: CASSLTPSVWETQYF
clone_size: -; v_call: TRBV20-1; j_call: TRBJ2-7; cdr3_length: 11; d_call: TRBD2; cdr3_nt: TGCAGTGCTCTAGCGGAGTACGAGCAGTACTTC; cdr3_aa: CSALAEYEQYF
clone_size: -; v_call: TRBV9; j_call: TRBJ2-2; cdr3_length: 15; d_call: TRBD2; cdr3_nt: TGTGCCAGCAATAGCGGGAGGGAGCAGAACGGGGAGCTGTTTTTT; cdr3_aa: CASNSGREQNGELFF
clone_size: few; v_call: TRBV19; j_call: TRBJ1-1; cdr3_length: 15; d_call: TRBD1; cdr3_nt: TGTGCCAGTAGTATAGTTGGGACAGGGAACACTGAAGCTTTCTTT; cdr3_aa: CASSIVGTGNTEAFF
clone_size: -; v_call: TRBV3-1; j_call: TRBJ2-3; cdr3_length: 12; d_call: -; cdr3_nt: TGTGCCAGCAGCCGGCTAGCGGATACGCAGTATTTT; cdr3_aa: CASSRLADTQYF
clone_size: -; v_call: TRBV10-3; j_call: TRBJ2-2; cdr3_length: 14; d_call: -; cdr3_nt: TGTGCCATCAGTGAGTCAGAGAACACCGGGGAGCTGTTTTTT; cdr3_aa: CAISESENTGELFF
clone_size: many; v_call: TRBV12-3/TRBV12-4; j_call: TRBJ2-2; cdr3_length: 11; d_call: -; cdr3_nt: TGTGCCAGCATGATGACCGGGGAGCTGTTTTTT; cdr3_aa: CASMMTGELFF
clone_size: many; v_call: TRBV15; j_call: TRBJ2-3; cdr3_length: 13; d_call: -; cdr3_nt: TGTGCCACCAGCAGAGAATATAGAGCTACGCAGTATTTT; cdr3_aa: CATSREYRATQYF
clone_size: many; v_call: TRBV4-1; j_call: TRBJ2-3; cdr3_length: 17; d_call: TRBD1; cdr3_nt: TGCGCCAGCAGTACCACTGACCGGGACAGGGTTTCTGATACGCAGTATTTT; cdr3_aa: CASSTTDRDRVSDTQYF
clone_size: few; v_call: TRBV20-1; j_call: TRBJ2-7; cdr3_length: 12; d_call: -; cdr3_nt: TGCAGTGCTGGGGACCCCGACTACGAGCAGTACTTC; cdr3_aa: CSAGDPDYEQYF
clone_size: -; v_call: TRBV12-3/TRBV12-4; j_call: TRBJ2-5; cdr3_length: 16; d_call: TRBD2; cdr3_nt: TGTGCCAGCAGTTTATCTAGCGGGAAGTACCAAGAGACCCAGTACTTC; cdr3_aa: CASSLSSGKYQETQYF
clone_size: few; v_call: TRBV12-3/TRBV12-4; j_call: TRBJ1-4; cdr3_length: 14; d_call: -; cdr3_nt: TGTGCCAGCAGTTTTTCGGGGGGCAGTGAAAAACTGTTTTTT; cdr3_aa: CASSFSGGSEKLFF
clone_size: many; v_call: TRBV12-3/TRBV12-4; j_call: TRBJ2-5; cdr3_length: 11; d_call: -; cdr3_nt: TGTGCCAGCAGTTTGTCAAAGACCCAGTACTTC; cdr3_aa: CASSLSKTQYF
clone_size: -; v_call: TRBV20-1; j_call: TRBJ1-4; cdr3_length: 13; d_call: -; cdr3_nt: TGCAGTGCCGCCCGCAGTGGACGGGAAAAACTGTTTTTT; cdr3_aa: CSAARSGREKLFF
clone_size: many; v_call: TRBV7-2; j_call: TRBJ2-2; cdr3_length: 12; d_call: -; cdr3_nt: TGTGCCAGCAGCTCAGAAACCGGGGAGCTGTTTTTT; cdr3_aa: CASSSETGELFF
clone_size: few; v_call: TRBV29-1; j_call: TRBJ2-3; cdr3_length: 18; d_call: -; cdr3_nt: TGCAGCGACCGGCAGGGTCAGACTGGATTTGGAGGCACAGATACGCAGTATTTT; cdr3_aa: CSDRQGQTGFGGTDTQYF
clone_size: -; v_call: TRBV5-1; j_call: TRBJ2-3; cdr3_length: 17; d_call: -; cdr3_nt: TGCGCCAGCAGCCCTCCGGGACTGATGACTGGCACAGATACGCAGTATTTT; cdr3_aa: CASSPPGLMTGTDTQYF
clone_size: many; v_call: TRBV7-2; j_call: TRBJ2-5; cdr3_length: 15; d_call: TRBD2; cdr3_nt: TGTGCCAGCAGCCCCAGACTAGCGGTAGAAGAGACCCAGTACTTC; cdr3_aa: CASSPRLAVEETQYF
clone_size: -; v_call: TRBV23-1; j_call: TRBJ2-3; cdr3_length: 17; d_call: -; cdr3_nt: TGCGCCAGCCCCTTCTTTCATTGTACACGTAGCACAGATACGCAGTATTTT; cdr3_aa: CASPFFHCTRSTDTQYF
clone_size: -; v_call: TRBV5-1; j_call: TRBJ2-1; cdr3_length: 15; d_call: -; cdr3_nt: TGCGCCAGCAGCCCCATCGACAGATCCTACAATGAGCAGTTCTTC; cdr3_aa: CASSPIDRSYNEQFF